These T cell receptor beta chains were read from a single sample in a study of OX40 agonist ivuxolimab in advanced cancers. TCRdb's copy holds only in-frame clones and misses some; the assay was immunoSEQ multiplex PCR. Among roughly 74,000 clones, 80% to 90% were seen once, and the ten largest hold more than 0.5%. Sequencing was performed on CD4+ or CD8+ T cells sorted from blood, taken in a trial of the OX40 agonist ivuxolimab. The receptors originated from an adult with an advanced solid tumor such as melanoma, head and neck, liver or kidney cancer. Each CDR3 is given with its conserved first and last residue. Each record gives: J gene, V gene, clone size, D gene, CDR3 protein, CDR3 DNA. The D gene is left open where the match is weak. Size is stated for part of the rows, as once, few or many counts, or as a class when the clone is expanded.

TRBJ1-2 TRBV2 medium-sized - CASNRLGNNYGYTF TGTGCCAGCAATAGGTTAGGGAATAACTATGGCTACACCTTC
TRBJ1-6 TRBV19 few - CASSIKGIRSPLHF TGTGCCAGTAGTATCAAGGGCATTCGATCACCCCTCCACTTT
TRBJ1-2 TRBV5-4 once TRBD1 CASSYDRGLNYGYTF TGTGCCAGCAGTTACGACAGGGGGCTTAACTATGGCTACACCTTC
TRBJ1-1 TRBV6-1 - - CASHRRGVDTEAFF TGTGCCTCCCATAGGAGGGGCGTTGACACTGAAGCTTTCTTT
TRBJ2-5 TRBV5-1 - - CASSTGRLGAQETQYF TGCGCCAGCAGCACGGGAAGATTAGGTGCTCAAGAGACCCAGTACTTC
TRBJ1-2 TRBV2 - - CASSEGGWHGYTF TGTGCCAGCAGTGAAGGGGGGTGGCATGGCTACACCTTC
TRBJ1-5 TRBV6-1 - - CASSALQGYSNQPQHF TGTGCCAGCAGTGCCTTACAGGGATATAGCAATCAGCCCCAGCATTTT
TRBJ1-2 TRBV7-2 - TRBD1 CASSLARGRQGSYGYTF TGTGCCAGCAGCTTAGCGAGGGGAAGACAGGGAAGCTATGGCTACACCTTC
TRBJ2-3 TRBV30 once - CAWSARPGPPLDTQYF TGTGCCTGGAGTGCCCGTCCGGGCCCCCCGCTAGATACGCAGTATTTT
TRBJ1-6 TRBV6-6 - - CASSYGGNRSPLHF TGTGCCAGCAGTTACGGGGGAAACCGTTCACCCCTCCACTTT
TRBJ2-1 TRBV4-1 - TRBD2 CASSQESGGARNEQFF TGCGCCAGCAGCCAAGAAAGCGGGGGGGCGAGGAATGAGCAGTTCTTC
TRBJ2-7 TRBV11-2 - TRBD1 CASSSTGTGSYEQYF TGTGCCAGCAGTTCTACCGGGACAGGCTCCTACGAGCAGTACTTC
TRBJ1-3 TRBV7-9 - TRBD1 CASSSPRQGANTIYF TGTGCCAGCAGCTCCCCTCGACAGGGGGCAAACACCATATATTTT
TRBJ1-3 TRBV18 few - CASSPRGQVGNTIYF TGTGCCAGCTCACCTCGAGGGCAGGTTGGAAACACCATATATTTT
TRBJ1-2 TRBV29-1 - - CSAPWMGVGYTF TGCAGCGCCCCATGGATGGGAGTCGGCTACACCTTC
TRBJ2-2 TRBV21-1 - - CASSKAPGLADTWATGELFF TGTGCCAGCAGCAAAGCCCCGGGACTAGCGGATACATGGGCCACCGGGGAGCTGTTTTTT
TRBJ2-7 TRBV5-6 once TRBD2 CASSLLGTSGPSGAYEQYF TGTGCCAGCAGCTTGTTAGGGACTAGCGGTCCATCAGGGGCCTACGAGCAGTACTTC
TRBJ1-2 TRBV7-8 - TRBD1 CASSLPARGQGGGYTF TGTGCCAGCAGCTTACCTGCCAGGGGGCAAGGAGGGGGCTACACCTTC
TRBJ1-2 TRBV4-1 - - CASSPLGGREHGYTF TGCGCCAGCAGCCCCCTAGGGGGAAGGGAACATGGCTACACCTTC
TRBJ1-2 TRBV18 - - CASSPPLADANYGYTF TGTGCCAGCTCACCCCCCCTGGCAGACGCTAACTATGGCTACACCTTC
TRBJ1-1 TRBV19 many - CASSQSGGRMETEAFF TGTGCCAGTAGCCAAAGCGGGGGCAGGATGGAGACTGAAGCTTTCTTT